This TCR beta chain was recorded in a study of blood T cell repertoires in COVID-19. This CDR3 spans 16 amino acids. Germline CDR1 and CDR2: MDHEN and SYDVKM. V lost 2 bases, J lost 9 bases, and 9 bases stayed unmatched. Participants spanned ages about 18 to 100 years and resided in about two dozen US areas. Clones were read by immunoSEQ multiplex PCR, and TCRdb kept only the in-frame ones, dropping some. This table has approximately 450,000 clones, about 90% appearing once. The clonotype was recovered from a woman under 30 with acute COVID-19. Sequenced sample: PBMCs or T cells enriched from blood (not recorded which). The chain links TRBV28 to TRBJ1-6; 8 bases match TRBD1. Here the CDR3 DNA reads TGTGCCAGCAGTTTAGGAGGACAGGGTTTTAGTTCACCCCTCCACTTT. Protein product: CASSLGGQGFSSPLHF. Combining the CDR3 with reference TRBV28 and TRBJ1-6 gives the whole variable domain DVKVTQSSRYLVKRTGEKVFLECVQDMDHENMFWYRQDPGLGLRLIYFSYDVKMKEKGDIPEGYSVSREKKERFSLILESASTNQTSMYLCASSLGGQGFSSPLHFGNGTRLTVT.